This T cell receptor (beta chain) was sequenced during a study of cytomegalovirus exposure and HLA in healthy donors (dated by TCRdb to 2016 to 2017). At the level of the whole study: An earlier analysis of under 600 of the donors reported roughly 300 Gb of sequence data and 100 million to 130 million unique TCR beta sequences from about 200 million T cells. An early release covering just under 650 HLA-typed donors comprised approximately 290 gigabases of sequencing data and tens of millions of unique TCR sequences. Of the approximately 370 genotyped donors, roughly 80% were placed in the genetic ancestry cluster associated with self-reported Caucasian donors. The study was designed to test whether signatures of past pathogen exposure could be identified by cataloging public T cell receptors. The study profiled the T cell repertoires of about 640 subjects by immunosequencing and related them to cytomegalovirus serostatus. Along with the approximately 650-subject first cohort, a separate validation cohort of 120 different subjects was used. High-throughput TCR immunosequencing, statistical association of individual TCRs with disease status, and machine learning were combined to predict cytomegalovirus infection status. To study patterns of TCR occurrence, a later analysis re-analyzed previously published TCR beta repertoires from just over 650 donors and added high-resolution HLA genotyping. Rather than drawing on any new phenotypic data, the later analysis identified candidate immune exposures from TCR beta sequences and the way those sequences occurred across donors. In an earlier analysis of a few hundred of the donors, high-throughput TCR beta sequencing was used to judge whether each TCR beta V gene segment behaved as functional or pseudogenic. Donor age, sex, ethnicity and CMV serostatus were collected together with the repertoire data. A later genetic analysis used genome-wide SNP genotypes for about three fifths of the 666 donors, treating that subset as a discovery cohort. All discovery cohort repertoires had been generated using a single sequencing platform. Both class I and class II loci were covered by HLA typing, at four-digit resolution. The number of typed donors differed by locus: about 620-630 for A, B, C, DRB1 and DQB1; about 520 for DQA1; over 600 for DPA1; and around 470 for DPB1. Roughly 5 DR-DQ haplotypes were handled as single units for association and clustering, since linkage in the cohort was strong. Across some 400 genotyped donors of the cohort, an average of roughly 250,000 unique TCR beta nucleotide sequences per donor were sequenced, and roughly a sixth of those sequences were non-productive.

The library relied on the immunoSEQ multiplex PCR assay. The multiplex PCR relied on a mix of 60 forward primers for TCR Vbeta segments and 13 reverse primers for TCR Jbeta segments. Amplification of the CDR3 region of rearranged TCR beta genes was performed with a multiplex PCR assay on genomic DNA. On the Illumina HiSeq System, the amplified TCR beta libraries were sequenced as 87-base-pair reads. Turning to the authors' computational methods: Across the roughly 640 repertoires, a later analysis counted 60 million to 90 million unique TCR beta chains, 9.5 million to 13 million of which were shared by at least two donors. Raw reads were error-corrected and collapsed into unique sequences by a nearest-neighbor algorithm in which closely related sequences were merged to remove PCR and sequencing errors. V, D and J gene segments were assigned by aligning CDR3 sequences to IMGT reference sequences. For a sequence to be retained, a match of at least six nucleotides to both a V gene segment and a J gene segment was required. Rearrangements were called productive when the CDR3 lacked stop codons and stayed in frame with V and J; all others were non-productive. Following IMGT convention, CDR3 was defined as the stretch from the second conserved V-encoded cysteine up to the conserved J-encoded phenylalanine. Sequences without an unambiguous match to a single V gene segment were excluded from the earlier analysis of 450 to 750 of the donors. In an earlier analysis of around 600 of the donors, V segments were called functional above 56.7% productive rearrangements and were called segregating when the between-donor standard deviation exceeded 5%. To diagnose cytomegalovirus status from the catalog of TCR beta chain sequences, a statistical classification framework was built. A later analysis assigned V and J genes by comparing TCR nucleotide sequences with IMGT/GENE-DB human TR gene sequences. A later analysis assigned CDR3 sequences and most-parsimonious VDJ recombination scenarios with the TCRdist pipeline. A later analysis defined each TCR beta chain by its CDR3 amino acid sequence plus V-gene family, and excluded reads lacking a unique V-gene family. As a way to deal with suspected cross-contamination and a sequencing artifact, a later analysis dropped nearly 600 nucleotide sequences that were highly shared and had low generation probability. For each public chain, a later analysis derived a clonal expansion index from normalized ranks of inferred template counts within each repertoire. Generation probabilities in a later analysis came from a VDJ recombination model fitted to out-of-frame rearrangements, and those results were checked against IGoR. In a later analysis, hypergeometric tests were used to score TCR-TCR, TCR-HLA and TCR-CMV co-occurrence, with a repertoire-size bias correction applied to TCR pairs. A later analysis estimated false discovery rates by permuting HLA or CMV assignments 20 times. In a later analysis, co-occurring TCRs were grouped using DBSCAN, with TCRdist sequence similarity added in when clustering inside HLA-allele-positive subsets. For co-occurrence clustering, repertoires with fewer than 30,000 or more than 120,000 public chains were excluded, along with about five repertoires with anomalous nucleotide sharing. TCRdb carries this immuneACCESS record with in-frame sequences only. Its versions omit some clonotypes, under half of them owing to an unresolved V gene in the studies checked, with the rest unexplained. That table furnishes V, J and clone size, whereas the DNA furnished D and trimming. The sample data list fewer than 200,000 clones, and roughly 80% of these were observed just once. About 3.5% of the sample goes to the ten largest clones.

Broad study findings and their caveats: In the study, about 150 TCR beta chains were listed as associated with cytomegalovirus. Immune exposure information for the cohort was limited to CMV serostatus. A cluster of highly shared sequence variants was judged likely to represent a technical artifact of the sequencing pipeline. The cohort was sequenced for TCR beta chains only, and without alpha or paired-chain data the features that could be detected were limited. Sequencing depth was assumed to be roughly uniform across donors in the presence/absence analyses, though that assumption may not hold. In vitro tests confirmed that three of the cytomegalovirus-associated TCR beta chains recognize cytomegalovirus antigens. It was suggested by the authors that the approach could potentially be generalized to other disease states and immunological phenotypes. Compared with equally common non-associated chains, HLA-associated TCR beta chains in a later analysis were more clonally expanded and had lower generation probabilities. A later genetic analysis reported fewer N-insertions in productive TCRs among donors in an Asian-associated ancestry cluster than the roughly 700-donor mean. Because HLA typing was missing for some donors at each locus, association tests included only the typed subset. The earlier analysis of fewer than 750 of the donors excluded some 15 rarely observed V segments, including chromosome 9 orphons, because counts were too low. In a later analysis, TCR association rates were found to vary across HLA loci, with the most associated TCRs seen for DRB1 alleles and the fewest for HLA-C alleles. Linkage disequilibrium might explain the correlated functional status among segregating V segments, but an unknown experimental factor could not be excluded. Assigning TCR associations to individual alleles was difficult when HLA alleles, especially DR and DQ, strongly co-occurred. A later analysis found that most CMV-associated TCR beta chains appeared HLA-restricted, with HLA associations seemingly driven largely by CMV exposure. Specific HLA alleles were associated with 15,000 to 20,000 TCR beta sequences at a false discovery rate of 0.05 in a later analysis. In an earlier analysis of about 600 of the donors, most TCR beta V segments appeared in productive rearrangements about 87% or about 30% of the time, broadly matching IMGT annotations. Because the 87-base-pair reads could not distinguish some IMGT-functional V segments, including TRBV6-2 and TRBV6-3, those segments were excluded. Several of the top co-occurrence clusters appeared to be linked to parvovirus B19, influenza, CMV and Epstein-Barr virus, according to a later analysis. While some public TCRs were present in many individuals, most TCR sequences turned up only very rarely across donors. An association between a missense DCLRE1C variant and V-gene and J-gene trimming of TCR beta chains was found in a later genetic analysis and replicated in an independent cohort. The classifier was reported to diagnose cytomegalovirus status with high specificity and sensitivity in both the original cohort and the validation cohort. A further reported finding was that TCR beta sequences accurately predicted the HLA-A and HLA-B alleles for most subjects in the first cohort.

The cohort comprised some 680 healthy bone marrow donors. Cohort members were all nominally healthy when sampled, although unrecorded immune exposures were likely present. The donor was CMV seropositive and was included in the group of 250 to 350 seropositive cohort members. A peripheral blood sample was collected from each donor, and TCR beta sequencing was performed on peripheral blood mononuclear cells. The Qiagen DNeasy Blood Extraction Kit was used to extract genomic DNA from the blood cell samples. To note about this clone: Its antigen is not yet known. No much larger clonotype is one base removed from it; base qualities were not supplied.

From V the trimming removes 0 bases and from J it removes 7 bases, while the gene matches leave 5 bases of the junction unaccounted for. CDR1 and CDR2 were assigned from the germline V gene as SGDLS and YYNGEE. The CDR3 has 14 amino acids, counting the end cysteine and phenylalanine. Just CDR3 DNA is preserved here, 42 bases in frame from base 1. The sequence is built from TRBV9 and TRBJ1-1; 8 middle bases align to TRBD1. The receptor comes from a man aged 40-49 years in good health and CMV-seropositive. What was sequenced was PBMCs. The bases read TGTGCCAGCAGCGTAGTCAAAGGGACAGGTGAAGCTTTCTTT. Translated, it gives CASSVVKGTGEAFF.